The sequence of this T cell receptor beta chain was determined in a study of Ad26.COV2.S vaccination and SARS-CoV-2 variants (dated by TCRdb to about 2021). For the wider study: Donors in the vaccine arm were drawn from COV1001, a multicentre, randomized, double-blind, placebo-controlled phase I-IIa trial testing Ad26.COV2.S in healthy adults. Ad26.COV2.S was given intramuscularly at 5x10^10 or 1x10^11 viral particles, as a single shot or as two shots 56 days apart. The specificity and breadth of SARS-CoV-2-reactive T cell receptors after Ad26.COV2.S vaccination were assessed by TCRbeta repertoire sequencing. A total of approximately 32 samples were included in the TCR-sequenced set, comprising approximately 20 Ad26.COV2.S vaccine recipients, 5 placebo recipients and 8 SARS-CoV-2 convalescent individuals. Trial participants were randomized into five groups of five: low-dose or high-dose Ad26.COV2.S given once or twice, or placebo on both occasions. Investigators remained blinded to trial group allocation during experiments and outcome assessment.

The sample's treatment or condition label, decoded: around 19 received Ad26.COV2.S at low or high dose, single or two shots; about 5 received placebo; per-sample allocation not given. Repertoires of vaccine and placebo recipients were sequenced from samples collected on day 63 after the first injection. Cohort 1b enrolled 25 adults aged 18-55 years at a single site in Boston, USA, between 29 July and 7 August 2020. As a vaccine, Ad26.COV2.S was a replication-incompetent adenovirus type 26 vector that expressed a prefusion-stabilized SARS-CoV-2 spike protein derived from the original Wuhan strain. TCRbeta CDR3 regions were sequenced with the immunoSEQ Assay. After extraction, genomic DNA underwent amplification by bias-controlled multiplex PCR, followed by high-throughput sequencing. The source study handled its data this way. To quantify the absolute abundance of every unique TCRbeta CDR3 region, sequences were collapsed and filtered. T cell fraction was estimated by normalizing TCRbeta template counts to usable DNA, which was measured by amplifying reference genes present in all nucleated cells. Repertoire TCRs were annotated as SARS-CoV-2-specific when V gene, CDR3 amino acid sequence and J gene were exactly matched to a known reactive TCR set. The reference SARS-CoV-2 TCR set was derived from MIRA and filtered for enrichment in COVID-19-positive ImmuneCODE repertoires, a step that removed public or cross-reactive TCRs. Using the MIRA antigens, annotated TCRs were further analysed by specific ORF or by position within an ORF. Depth was the summed frequency of annotated unique rearrangements, while breadth was defined as annotated unique rearrangements over total unique productive rearrangements. TCR breadth was compared between groups using two-sided Wilcoxon rank-sum tests. The table comes from immuneACCESS by way of TCRdb, which keeps in-frame sequences with V and J called. Part of the clones is missing from these tables; in studies checked, under half for an unresolved V gene and the rest for unknown reasons. V, J and clone size derive from that table, while D and trimming were established from the DNA sequence. This sample lists 350,000 to 500,000 clones; 90% were detected once. The ten top clones hold 12% of the sample.

Trimming at the junction amounts to 6 bases on V and 1 base on J, and the germline ends lie 10 bases apart. The CDR3 measures 14 amino acids from cysteine to phenylalanine. The entry retains the CDR3 DNA only, 42 bases that are in frame from base 1. Per the germline V gene (reference sequence), MNHNY is the CDR1 and SVGAGI is the CDR2. As to this clone: This clone's antigen is unknown. The input lacks base qualities; no much larger clone sits a single base away.

What the work shows at the level of the full study, not this receptor alone: After vaccination, spike-specific CD8+ and CD4+ T cell responses were reported to show substantial breadth. Vaccine and placebo recipients had similar non-spike TCR breadth, a finding consistent with the vaccine containing only spike. It was noted by the authors that total T cell responses may have been underestimated by the TCR breadth and depth analyses. Comparing responses between vaccine doses or regimens was not something the study was powered to do. Compared with placebo recipients, Ad26.COV2.S recipients showed higher spike-specific TCR breadth (P = 0.0014).

The receptor's source is a person between 18 and 60 years old who received the Ad26.COV2.S COVID-19 vaccine or a placebo. The specimen was peripheral blood, collected in a trial of Ad26.COV2.S vaccine versus placebo. The chain employs TRBV6-6 and TRBJ1-3; the D gene assignment is ambiguous. The DNA reads TGTGCCAGCAGACCGAATGGATCTGGAAACACCATATATTTT. Protein translation: CASRPNGSGNTIYF.